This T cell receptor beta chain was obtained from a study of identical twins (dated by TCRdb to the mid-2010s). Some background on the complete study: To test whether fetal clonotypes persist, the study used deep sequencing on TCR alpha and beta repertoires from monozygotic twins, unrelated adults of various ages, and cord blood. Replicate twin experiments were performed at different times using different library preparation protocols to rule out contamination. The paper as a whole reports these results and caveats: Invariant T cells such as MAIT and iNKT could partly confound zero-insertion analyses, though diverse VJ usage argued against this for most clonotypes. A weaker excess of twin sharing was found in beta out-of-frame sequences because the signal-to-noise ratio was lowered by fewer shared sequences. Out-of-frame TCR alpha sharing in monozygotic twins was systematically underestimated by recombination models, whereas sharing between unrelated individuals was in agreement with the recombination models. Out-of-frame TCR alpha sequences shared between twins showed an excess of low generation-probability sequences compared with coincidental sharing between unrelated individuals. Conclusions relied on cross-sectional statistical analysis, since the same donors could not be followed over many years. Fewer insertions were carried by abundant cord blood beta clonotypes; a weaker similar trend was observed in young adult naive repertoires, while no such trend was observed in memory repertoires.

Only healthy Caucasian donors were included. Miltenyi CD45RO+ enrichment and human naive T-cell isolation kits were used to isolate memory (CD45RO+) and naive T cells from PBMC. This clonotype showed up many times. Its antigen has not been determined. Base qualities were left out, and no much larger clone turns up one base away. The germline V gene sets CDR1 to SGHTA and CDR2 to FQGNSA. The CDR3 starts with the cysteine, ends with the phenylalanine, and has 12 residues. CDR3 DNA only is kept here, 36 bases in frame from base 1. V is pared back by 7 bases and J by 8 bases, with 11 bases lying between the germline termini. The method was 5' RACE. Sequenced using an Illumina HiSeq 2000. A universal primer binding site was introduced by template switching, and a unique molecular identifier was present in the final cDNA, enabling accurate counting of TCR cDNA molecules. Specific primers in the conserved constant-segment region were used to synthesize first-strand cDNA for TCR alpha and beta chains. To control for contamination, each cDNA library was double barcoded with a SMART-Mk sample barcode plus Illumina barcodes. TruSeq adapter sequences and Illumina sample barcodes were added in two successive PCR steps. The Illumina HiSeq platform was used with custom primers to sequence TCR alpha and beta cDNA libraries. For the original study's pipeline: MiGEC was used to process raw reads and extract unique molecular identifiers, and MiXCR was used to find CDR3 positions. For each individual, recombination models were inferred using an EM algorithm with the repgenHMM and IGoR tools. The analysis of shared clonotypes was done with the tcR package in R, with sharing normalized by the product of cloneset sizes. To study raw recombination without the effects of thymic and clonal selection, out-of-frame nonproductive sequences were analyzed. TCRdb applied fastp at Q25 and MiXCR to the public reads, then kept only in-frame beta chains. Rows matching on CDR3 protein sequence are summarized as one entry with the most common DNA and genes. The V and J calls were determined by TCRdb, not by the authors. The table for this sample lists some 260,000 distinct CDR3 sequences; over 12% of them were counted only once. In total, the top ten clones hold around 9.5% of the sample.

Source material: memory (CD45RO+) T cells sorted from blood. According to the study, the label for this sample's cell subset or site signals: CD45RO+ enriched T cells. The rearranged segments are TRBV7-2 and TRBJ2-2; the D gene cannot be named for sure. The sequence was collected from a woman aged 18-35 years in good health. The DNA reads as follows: TGTGCCAGCATAGAGATCGCGGGGGAGCTGTTTTTT. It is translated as CASIEIAGELFF.